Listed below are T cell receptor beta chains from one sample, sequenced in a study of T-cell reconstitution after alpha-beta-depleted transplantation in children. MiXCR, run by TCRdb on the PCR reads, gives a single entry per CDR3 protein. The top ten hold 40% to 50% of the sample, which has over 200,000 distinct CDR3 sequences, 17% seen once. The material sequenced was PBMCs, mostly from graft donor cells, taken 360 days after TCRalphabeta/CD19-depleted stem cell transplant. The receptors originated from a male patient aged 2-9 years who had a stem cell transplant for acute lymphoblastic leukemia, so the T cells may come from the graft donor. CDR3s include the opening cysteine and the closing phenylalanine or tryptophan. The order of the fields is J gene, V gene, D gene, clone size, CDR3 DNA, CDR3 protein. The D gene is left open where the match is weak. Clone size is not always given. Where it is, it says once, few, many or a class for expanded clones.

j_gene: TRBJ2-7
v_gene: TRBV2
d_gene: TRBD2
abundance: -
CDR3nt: TGTGCCAGCAGTGCTGGGACTAGCGGAGCCTACGAGCAGTACTTC
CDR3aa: CASSAGTSGAYEQYF

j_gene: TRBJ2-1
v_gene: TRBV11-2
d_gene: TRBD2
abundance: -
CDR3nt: TGTGCCAGCAGCTTAGGACTAGCGGGGGCCTCCTACAATGAGCAGTTCTTC
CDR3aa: CASSLGLAGASYNEQFF

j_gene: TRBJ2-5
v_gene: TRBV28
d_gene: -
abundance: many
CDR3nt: TGTGCCAGCAGTCCCCCCTCCATCTACCAAGAGACCCAGTACTTC
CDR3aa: CASSPPSIYQETQYF

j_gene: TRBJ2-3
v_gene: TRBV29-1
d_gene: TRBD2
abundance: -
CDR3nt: TGCAGCGTTGTCGGGACTAGCGGGGGGCAACTAAGCACAGATACGCAGTATTTT
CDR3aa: CSVVGTSGGQLSTDTQYF

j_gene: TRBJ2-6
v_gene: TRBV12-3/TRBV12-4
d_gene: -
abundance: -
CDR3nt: TGTGCCAGCAGCTACAGGGTAGTGGGGGCCAACGTCCTGACTTTC
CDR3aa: CASSYRVVGANVLTF

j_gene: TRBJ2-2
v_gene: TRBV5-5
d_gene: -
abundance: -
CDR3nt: TGTGCCAGCAGCTTGGGGGGGGGCGCCGGCGGGGAGCTGTTTTTT
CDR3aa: CASSLGGGAGGELFF

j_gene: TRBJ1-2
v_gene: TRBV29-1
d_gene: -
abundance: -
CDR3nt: TGCAGCGTTGCCCGCATACAGGATGGCTACACCTTC
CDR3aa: CSVARIQDGYTF

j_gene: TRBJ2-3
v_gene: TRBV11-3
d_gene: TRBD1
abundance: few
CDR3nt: TGTGCCAGCAGCAAACACGGGGGACAGGGGTGGGATACGCAGTATTTT
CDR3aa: CASSKHGGQGWDTQYF

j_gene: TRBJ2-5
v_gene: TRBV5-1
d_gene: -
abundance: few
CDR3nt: TGCGCCAGCAGCTTGGCCGGGGCCGAAGAGACCCAGTACTTC
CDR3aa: CASSLAGAEETQYF

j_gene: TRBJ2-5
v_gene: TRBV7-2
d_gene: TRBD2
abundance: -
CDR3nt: TGTGCCAGCAGCAGACTGCCAGCGGGAGGGCCCGGGGTGACCCAGTACTTC
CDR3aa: CASSRLPAGGPGVTQYF

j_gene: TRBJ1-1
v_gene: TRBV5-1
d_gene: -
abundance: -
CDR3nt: TGCGCCAGCAGCGGCGGCCTCATGAACACTGAAGCTTTCTTT
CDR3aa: CASSGGLMNTEAFF